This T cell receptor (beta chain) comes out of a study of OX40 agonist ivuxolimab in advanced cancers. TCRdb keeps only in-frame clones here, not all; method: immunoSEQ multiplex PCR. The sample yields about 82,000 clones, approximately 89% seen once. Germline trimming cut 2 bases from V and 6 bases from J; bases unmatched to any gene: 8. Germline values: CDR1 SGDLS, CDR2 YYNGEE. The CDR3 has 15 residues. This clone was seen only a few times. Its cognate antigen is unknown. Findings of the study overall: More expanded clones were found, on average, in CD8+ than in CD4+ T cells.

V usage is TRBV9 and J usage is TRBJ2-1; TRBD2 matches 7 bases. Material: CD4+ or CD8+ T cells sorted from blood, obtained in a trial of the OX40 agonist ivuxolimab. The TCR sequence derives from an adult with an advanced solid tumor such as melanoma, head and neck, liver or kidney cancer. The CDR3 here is CASSVAGDLLNEQFF. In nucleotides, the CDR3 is TGTGCCAGCAGCGTCGCGGGAGATCTACTCAATGAGCAGTTCTTC.